The TCR beta chain under discussion was sequenced for a study of blood T cell repertoires in COVID-19. Study-wide background: COVID-19 samples, acute and convalescent, were from the United States, Italy and Spain. Nucleic acid was either cDNA or gDNA, and it came from T cells, B-cell-depleted T cells, or PBMCs.

The germline V gene has CDR1 SGDLS and CDR2 YYNGEE. The CDR3 runs 15 residues. V shed 1 base, J shed 7 bases, and the junction held 4 bases outside the gene matches. Authors' processing steps: Researchers report that nucleated cell counts were estimated from reference gene primer amplification. The repertoire was sequenced with immunoSEQ multiplex PCR; TCRdb's copy has only in-frame clones and lacks some. Clone size and the V and J calls come from that table; the DNA yielded D and trimming. The sample holds 60,000 to 70,000 clones; 65% to 90% are singletons and the top ten take 1.4%. The chain uses TRBV9 and TRBJ1-6; TRBD1 matches 8 bases. This receptor was taken from a woman aged 55-69 years with acute or convalescent COVID-19. The sequencing sample was made of peripheral blood. In DNA form, the CDR3 reads TGTGCCAGCAGCGTACAAGGACAGGGAAATTCACCCCTCCACTTT. Amino acids: CASSVQGQGNSPLHF. Looking up the rest from reference TRBV9 and TRBJ1-6 gives the full variable domain: DSGVTQTPKHLITATGQRVTLRCSPRSGDLSVYWYQQSLDQGLQFLIQYYNGEERAKGNILERFSAQQFPDLHSELNLSSLELGDSALYFCASSVQGQGNSPLHFGNGTRLTVT.